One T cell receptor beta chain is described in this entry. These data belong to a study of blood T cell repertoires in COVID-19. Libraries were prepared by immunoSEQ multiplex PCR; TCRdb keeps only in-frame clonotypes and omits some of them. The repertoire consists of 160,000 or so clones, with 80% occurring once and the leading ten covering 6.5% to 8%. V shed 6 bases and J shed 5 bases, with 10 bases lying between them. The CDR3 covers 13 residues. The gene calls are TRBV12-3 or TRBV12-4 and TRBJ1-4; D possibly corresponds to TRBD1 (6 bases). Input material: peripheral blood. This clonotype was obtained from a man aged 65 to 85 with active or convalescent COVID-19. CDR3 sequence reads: CASSLGQNEKLFF. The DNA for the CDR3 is TGTGCCAGCAGCCTAGGACAGAATGAAAAACTGTTTTTT.